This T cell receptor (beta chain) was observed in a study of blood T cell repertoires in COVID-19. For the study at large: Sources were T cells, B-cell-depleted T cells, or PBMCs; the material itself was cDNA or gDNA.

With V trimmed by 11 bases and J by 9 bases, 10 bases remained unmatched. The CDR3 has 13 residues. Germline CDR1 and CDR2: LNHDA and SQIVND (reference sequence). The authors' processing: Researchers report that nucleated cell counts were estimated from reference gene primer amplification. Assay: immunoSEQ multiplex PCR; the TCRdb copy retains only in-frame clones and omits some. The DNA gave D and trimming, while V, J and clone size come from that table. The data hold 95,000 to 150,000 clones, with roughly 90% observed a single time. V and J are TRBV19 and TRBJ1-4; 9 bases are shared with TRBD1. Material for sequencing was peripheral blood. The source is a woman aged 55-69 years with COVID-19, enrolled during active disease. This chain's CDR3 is CAAGRDRAQKLFF. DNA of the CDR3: TGTGCCGCCGGCCGGGACAGGGCCCAAAAACTGTTTTTT.